This T cell receptor (beta chain) was profiled in a study of shared clonotypes between healthy human individuals. V was shortened by 3 bases and J by 2 bases, with 11 bases between the two germline ends. CDR3 length equals 14 residues. Germline CDR1 SGHVS, CDR2 FNYEAQ. The data were produced by immunoSEQ multiplex PCR, yet TCRdb's version contains in-frame clones alone and is incomplete. The sample shows 550,000 to 850,000 clones, approximately 77% of them seen only once. The receptor comes from a woman under 40 in good health. The sample was memory CD4+ T cells sorted from blood. Subset in this sample: CD45RA-negative fraction. The chain carries TRBV7-6 and TRBJ2-7, with D unresolved. CDR3 nucleotides: TGTGCCAGCAGCTTGGCCCCAGGACCCTACGAGCAGTACTTC. Translating gives CASSLAPGPYEQYF.